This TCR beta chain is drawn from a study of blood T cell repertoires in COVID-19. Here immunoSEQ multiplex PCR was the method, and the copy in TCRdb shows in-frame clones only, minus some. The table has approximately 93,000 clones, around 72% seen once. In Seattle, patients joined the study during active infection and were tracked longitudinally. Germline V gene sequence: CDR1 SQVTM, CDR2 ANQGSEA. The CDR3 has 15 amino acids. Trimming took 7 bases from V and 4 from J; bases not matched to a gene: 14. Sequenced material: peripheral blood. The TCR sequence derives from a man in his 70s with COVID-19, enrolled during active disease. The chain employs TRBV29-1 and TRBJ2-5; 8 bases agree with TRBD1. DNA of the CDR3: TGCAGCGCCACGGCCCAGGGGGCATCCCCAGAGACCCAGTACTTC. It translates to CSATAQGASPETQYF.